Given below is one TCR beta chain in context. The read falls 3 residues short of the CDR3 end, and the missing part is taken from the germline J gene. Sequencing used immunoSEQ multiplex PCR; TCRdb keeps in-frame clones, though not all of them. The sample yields over 30,000 clones, of which the top ten take up 3.5% to 4.5%. All donors had a single incident cervical HPV16 infection, not prevalent. Trimming left V 5 bases short and J 3 bases short, with 5 bases between. This CDR3 comprises 12 residues. Germline V lookup: CDR1 SGHVS, CDR2 FNYEAQ. This sample was taken from a study of T cells in women clearing cervical HPV infection.

The V gene is TRBV7-6, the J gene TRBJ2-1; D ambiguous. The receptor was isolated from a woman between 18 and 69 years old with a cervical HPV16 infection that either progressed to CIN3+ or cleared (not recorded which). Sample: blood buffy coat. The CDR3 spells CASSPYYNEQFF. The DNA read from the CDR3 is TGTGCCAGCAGCCCGTACTACAATGAG.